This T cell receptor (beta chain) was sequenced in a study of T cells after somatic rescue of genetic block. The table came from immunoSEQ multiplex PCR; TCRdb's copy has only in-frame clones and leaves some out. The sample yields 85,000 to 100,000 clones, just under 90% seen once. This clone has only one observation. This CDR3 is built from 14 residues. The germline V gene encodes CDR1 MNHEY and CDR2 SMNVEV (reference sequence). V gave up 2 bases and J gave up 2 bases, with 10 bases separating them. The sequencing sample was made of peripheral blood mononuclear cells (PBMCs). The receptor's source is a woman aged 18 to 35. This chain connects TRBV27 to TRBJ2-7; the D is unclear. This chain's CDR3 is CASSLNGEAYEQYF. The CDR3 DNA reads TGTGCCAGCAGTTTAAATGGCGAGGCCTACGAGCAGTACTTC.